This TCR beta chain derives from a study of graft-versus-host responses after intestinal transplantation. About the study: Recipients obtained multivisceral, liver-intestinal, or isolated intestinal transplants. Points from the study as a whole: Early post-transplant HvG declines tracked with peak circulating GvH clone levels.

The CDR3 extends over 14 amino acids. Germline CDR1 is SQVTM and CDR2 is ANQGSEA. With V trimmed by 5 bases and J by 7 bases, 8 bases remained unmatched. On this clone: Its matching antigen is unknown.

The data were produced by immunoSEQ multiplex PCR, yet TCRdb's version contains in-frame clones alone and is incomplete. The profile shows about 45,000 clones, 90% to 95% of them singletons. This TCR derives from a human patient who received an intestinal transplant, so some T cells may come from the graft donor. The sample was PBMCs, taken 524 days after transplant. The chain links TRBV29-1 to TRBJ2-1; 10 bases are shared with TRBD1. CDR3 bases: TGCAGCGTTTCGACAGGGGGCGCCTCGAATGAGCAGTTCTTC. Its translation: CSVSTGGASNEQFF.